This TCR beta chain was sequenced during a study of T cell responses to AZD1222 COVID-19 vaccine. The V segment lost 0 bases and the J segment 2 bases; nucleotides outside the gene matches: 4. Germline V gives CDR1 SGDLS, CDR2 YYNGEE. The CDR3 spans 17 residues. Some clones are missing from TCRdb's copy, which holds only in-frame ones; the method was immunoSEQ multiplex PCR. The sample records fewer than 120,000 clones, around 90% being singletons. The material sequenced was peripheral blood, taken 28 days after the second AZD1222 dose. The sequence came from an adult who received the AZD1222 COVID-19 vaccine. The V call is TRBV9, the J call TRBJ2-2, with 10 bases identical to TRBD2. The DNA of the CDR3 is TGTGCCAGCAGCGTAGCGGAACTAGCGGGAAACACCGGGGAGCTGTTTTTT. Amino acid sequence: CASSVAELAGNTGELFF.